This TCR beta chain was sequenced in a study of control samples from healthy donors and cancer patients. Using immunoSEQ multiplex PCR, the repertoire was profiled, and TCRdb retains in-frame clones only, with some absent. Of 90,000 to 100,000 clones listed, 90% are singletons. With 6 bases removed from V and 6 bases from J, the gap between germline ends came to 12 bases. Germline CDR1 reads SGHTA; CDR2 reads FQGNSA. This CDR3 has 13 residues. The J gene is TRBJ2-1, the V gene TRBV7-2; D not certain. The source is a woman aged 18-35 years in good health. The sample was blood. The CDR3 spells CASSPYITNEQFF. The CDR3 DNA reads TGTGCCAGCAGTCCATATATTACCAATGAGCAGTTCTTC. Combining the CDR3 with reference TRBV7-2 and TRBJ2-1 gives the whole variable domain GAGVSQSPSNKVTEKGKDVELRCDPISGHTALYWYRQSLGQGLEFLIYFQGNSAPDKSGLPSDRFSAERTGGSVSTLTIQRTQQEDSAVYLCASSPYITNEQFFGPGTRLTVL.